This T cell receptor beta chain was found in a study of T cell responses to AZD1222 COVID-19 vaccine. Broader study findings: Repertoire samples came only from after the peak T cell response. Reports indicate that nearly half of spike-specific TCRs are directed at unmutated variant regions.

Profiling relied on immunoSEQ multiplex PCR, and the TCRdb table lists in-frame clones only, not all of them. The table has roughly 70,000 clones, about 85% seen once; the top ten hold roughly 1.2%. Concerning this clone itself: Its antigen is still unknown.

CDR3 length equals 15 residues. Germline CDR1 LGHNA, CDR2 YNFKEQ. Trimming left V 6 bases short and J 0 bases short, with 15 bases between. The starting material was peripheral blood, obtained 28 days after the second AZD1222 dose. The sequence was collected from an adult who received the AZD1222 COVID-19 vaccine. This rearrangement joins TRBV4-2 to TRBJ2-7; D may be TRBD1 or TRBD2 (5 bases each). The CDR3 loop reads CASSPDGTSSYEQYF. Written as DNA, the CDR3 is TGTGCCAGCAGTCCCGACGGGACGAGCTCCTACGAGCAGTACTTC.